Shown below are 18 T cell receptor beta chains from a single sample sequenced in a study of cytomegalovirus exposure and HLA in healthy donors. PCR used 60 Vbeta primers and 13 Jbeta primers. The assay was immunoSEQ multiplex PCR, and TCRdb's table has in-frame clones only and misses some. The sample lists 130,000 to 150,000 clones; roughly three quarters were seen once. Material for sequencing was PBMCs. These receptors originate from a man in his sixties in good health and CMV-seronegative.

This chain links TRBV7-9 with TRBJ1-3, with 12 bases that match TRBD1. The CDR3 covers 15 residues. Trimming at V came to 6 bases and at J to 2 bases, leaving 2 bases not matched to a gene. Looked up from germline, CDR1 is SEHNR and CDR2 is FQNEAQ (reference sequence). In nucleotides, the CDR3 is TGTGCCAGCAGGGGACAGGGGGCTCCTGGAAACACCATATATTTT. Protein: CASRGQGAPGNTIYF.

The chain has TRBV5-4 and TRBJ2-3; 9 bases agree with TRBD2. This CDR3 is 15 amino acids long. Germline values: CDR1 SGHNT, CDR2 YYREEE (reference sequence). V shed 4 bases, J shed 3 bases, and the junction held 6 bases outside the gene matches. The CDR3 coding sequence is TGTGCCAGCAGCCCCGCGGGAGGGCTAACAGATACGCAGTATTTT. This encodes CASSPAGGLTDTQYF.

The chain couples TRBV6-6 to TRBJ2-7, with 7 bases lining up with TRBD1. Germline V gene lookup returns CDR1 MNHNY and CDR2 SVGAGI (reference sequence). This CDR3 is 12 amino acids long. Trimming removed 5 bases from V and 6 bases from J; junction bases left unmatched: 4. CDR3 loop: CASSTTGTEQYF. The CDR3 DNA is TGTGCCAGCAGTACGACAGGGACCGAGCAGTACTTC.

V and J are TRBV9 and TRBJ1-1; no definite D call. CDR3 length equals 13 residues. Trimming removed 6 bases from V and 1 base from J, with 10 bases in between. The germline V gene has CDR1 SGDLS and CDR2 YYNGEE. The CDR3 reads CASTQGGNTEAFF. The DNA for the CDR3 is TGTGCCAGCACCCAAGGAGGGAACACTGAAGCTTTCTTT.

V and J are TRBV28 and TRBJ1-5; TRBD1 matches 12 bases. CDR3 length equals 16 residues. Unmatched junction bases numbered 1, after V lost 2 bases and J lost 2 bases. Germline CDR1 and CDR2: MDHEN and SYDVKM. CDR3 sequence (DNA): TGTGCCAGCAGTTTAGGGGACAGGGGGCGCAATCAGCCCCAGCATTTT. Encoded protein: CASSLGDRGRNQPQHF. Using reference TRBV28 and TRBJ1-5 for the parts outside the CDR3, the full variable domain is DVKVTQSSRYLVKRTGEKVFLECVQDMDHENMFWYRQDPGLGLRLIYFSYDVKMKEKGDIPEGYSVSREKKERFSLILESASTNQTSMYLCASSLGDRGRNQPQHFGDGTRLSIL.

This clone appeared once. The chain uses TRBV6-5 and TRBJ1-1, with D unclear. Germline CDR1 MNHEY, CDR2 SVGAGI. V dropped 7 bases and J dropped 3 bases, with 9 bases sitting between them. This CDR3 is 12 amino acids long. CDR3 DNA sequence: TGTGCCAGCAACGGCGAGGACACTGAAGCTTTCTTT. Translated: CASNGEDTEAFF.

The J gene is TRBJ2-3, the V gene TRBV27; 10 bases are shared with TRBD2. The ends lost 3 bases at V and 2 bases at J; junction bases unmatched: 5. Germline assignment: CDR1 MNHEY and CDR2 SMNVEV (reference sequence). The CDR3 has 16 amino acids. CDR3 residues: CASSLGAGGYTDTQYF. Here the CDR3 DNA reads TGTGCCAGCAGTTTGGGAGCGGGAGGGTACACAGATACGCAGTATTTT.

The V call is TRBV6-5, the J call TRBJ1-5, with 10 nucleotides matching TRBD1. J was trimmed by 2 bases and V by 4 bases; bases with no gene match: 5. The CDR3 spans 16 residues. Germline V gene sequence: CDR1 MNHEY, CDR2 SVGAGI. The CDR3 loop reads CASSSAGTGGNQPQHF. The CDR3 nucleotides read TGTGCCAGCAGTTCCGCCGGGACAGGGGGCAATCAGCCCCAGCATTTT.

V usage is TRBV19 and J usage is TRBJ2-5, with 7 bases fitting TRBD2. J gave up 5 bases and V 8 bases, and 8 bases lay outside the gene matches. CDR3 length: 13 amino acids. Per the germline V gene, CDR1 is LNHDA and CDR2 is SQIVND (reference sequence). The CDR3 region is CASGGGTRETQYF. The CDR3 DNA reads as TGTGCCAGTGGGGGGGGTACGAGGGAGACCCAGTACTTC.

On this clone: Other DNA sequences from this sample encode an identical CDR3 as well. The DNA for the CDR3 is TGCGCCAGCAGCTTAGGGGGGGCAGGGAATGAAAAACTGTTTTTT. As protein: CASSLGGAGNEKLFF. The chain combines TRBV5-1 with TRBJ1-4, with a possible D match to TRBD1 (6 bases). The CDR3 is 15 residues long. Looked up from germline, CDR1 is SGHRS and CDR2 is YFSETQ. V was clipped by 2 bases and J by 5 bases, with 13 bases between them.

This clone was seen a single time. The chain recombines TRBV5-4 with TRBJ2-7, with 8 positions matching TRBD1. The V gene's germline CDR1 is SGHNT and CDR2 YYREEE (reference sequence). The V gene end was trimmed by 3 bases and the J gene end by 0 bases; junction bases not matched to a gene: 5. CDR3 length: 15 amino acids. The CDR3 sequence: CASSSRDRTSYEQYF. The CDR3 coding sequence is TGTGCCAGCAGCTCCCGGGACAGGACCTCCTACGAGCAGTACTTC.

The chain couples TRBV6-1 to TRBJ1-5; 8 nucleotides match TRBD1. The germline gives CDR1 MNHNS, CDR2 SASEGT. The junction had 5 bases not matched to a gene; V was cut back by 4 bases and J by 3 bases. The CDR3 has 15 amino acids. The CDR3 bases are TGTGCCAGCAGTGCAGACAGGGGTCCCAATCAGCCCCAGCATTTT. Its protein is CASSADRGPNQPQHF.

The rearrangement uses TRBV27 and TRBJ1-2; 7 nucleotides line up with TRBD1. There are 15 residues in the CDR3. The junction had 3 bases not matched to a gene; V was cut back by 2 bases and J by 0 bases. Germline V gives CDR1 MNHEY, CDR2 SMNVEV (reference sequence). The CDR3 DNA reads TGTGCCAGCAGTTTAAAGGACAGGCCTAACTATGGCTACACCTTC. Residues: CASSLKDRPNYGYTF.

The CDR3 DNA is TGTGCCAGCAGGGAGACAGGGAGGAACACCGGGGAGCTGTTTTTT. As protein: CASRETGRNTGELFF. The chain couples TRBV6-1 to TRBJ2-2; 7 nucleotides line up with TRBD1. The trim removed 6 bases at V and 1 base at J, leaving 5 bases unmatched. The germline CDR1 and CDR2 sequences are MNHNS and SASEGT. The CDR3 runs to 15 residues.

The sample holds one count of this clone. The V and J genes are TRBV28 and TRBJ1-5; D possibly corresponds to TRBD1 (6 bases). The germline gives CDR1 MDHEN, CDR2 SYDVKM. The CDR3 contains 12 residues. Trimming stripped 9 bases from V and 5 bases from J, with 11 bases between. The CDR3: CASQGSDQPQHF. As DNA, the CDR3 is TGTGCCAGTCAGGGGTCAGATCAGCCCCAGCATTTT. Full variable domain (outside the CDR3, taken from reference TRBV28 and TRBJ1-5): DVKVTQSSRYLVKRTGEKVFLECVQDMDHENMFWYRQDPGLGLRLIYFSYDVKMKEKGDIPEGYSVSREKKERFSLILESASTNQTSMYLCASQGSDQPQHFGDGTRLSIL.

The V gene is TRBV7-6, the J gene TRBJ1-1, with 8 bases aligning to TRBD1. This CDR3 is 15 amino acids long. Germline lookup yields CDR1 SGHVS and CDR2 FNYEAQ. J lost 8 bases, V lost 0 bases, and 8 bases had no gene match. The CDR3 is CASSLAGQGFSEAFF. CDR3 bases: TGTGCCAGCAGCTTAGCAGGACAGGGTTTCTCCGAAGCTTTCTTT.

V usage is TRBV28 and J usage is TRBJ2-3, with D maybe TRBD1 (5 bases). Deletions cut 2 bases from V and 5 bases from J, with 17 bases between. CDR1 MDHEN and CDR2 SYDVKM come from the germline V gene. The CDR3 length is 16 residues. CDR3 residues: CASSLSQGPIRDTQYF. The CDR3 nucleotides are TGTGCCAGCAGTTTAAGCCAGGGTCCTATCCGAGATACGCAGTATTTT.

This chain links TRBV7-2 with TRBJ1-5; 9 bases are a match to TRBD1. The V segment lost 5 bases and the J segment 6 bases; nucleotides outside the gene matches: 17. The CDR3 spans 18 residues. CDR1 and CDR2 (germline): SGHTA, FQGNSA. CDR3 nucleotide sequence: TGTGCCAGCAGCGCAACAGGGGGCGGAGGGGGATTGGGTCAGCCCCAGCATTTT. Protein: CASSATGGGGGLGQPQHF.